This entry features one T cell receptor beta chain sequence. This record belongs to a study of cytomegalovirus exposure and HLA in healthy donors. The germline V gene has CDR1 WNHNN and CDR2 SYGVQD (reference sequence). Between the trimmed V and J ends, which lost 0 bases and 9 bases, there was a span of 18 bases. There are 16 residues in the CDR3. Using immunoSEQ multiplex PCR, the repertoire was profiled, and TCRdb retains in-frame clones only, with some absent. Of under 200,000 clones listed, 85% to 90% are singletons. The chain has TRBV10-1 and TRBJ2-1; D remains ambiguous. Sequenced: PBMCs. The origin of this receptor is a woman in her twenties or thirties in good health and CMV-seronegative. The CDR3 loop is CASSESKEGPPAEQFF. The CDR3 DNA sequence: TGCGCCAGCAGTGAGTCGAAGGAAGGACCCCCGGCTGAGCAGTTCTTC.